Below, one T cell receptor beta chain is given with its context. The antigen remains undetermined. Germline CDR1 and CDR2: SGHKS and YYEKEE (reference sequence). This CDR3 contains 16 residues. Between the trimmed V and J ends, which lost 4 bases and 6 bases, there was a span of 19 bases. TCRdb independently ran MiXCR on the 5' RACE reads; one entry per CDR3 protein. The sample includes around 250,000 distinct CDR3 sequences, about 16% of them seen just once. These data are taken from a study of T-cell memory formation after mild COVID-19. Study-level information: TCR clustering was largely donor specific.

The study's findings and limits: Balance between CD4 and CD8 was seen in clones contracting day 15 to 85, and a CD4+ lean was seen in later expanders. Those CD4+ clones that contracted were mainly in CM and EM (CD8+ ones in EMRA). Cross-reactive memory apparently joined, as some responding clones appeared in pre-infection memory.

This TCR derives from an adult woman who had mild COVID-19 (a few samples of this study predate the infection). Cell type and time point are not known. The rearrangement links TRBV5-5 to TRBJ2-2; D perhaps matches TRBD2 (8 bases). The material sequenced was PBMCs or a T cell subset sorted from them (not recorded which). CDR3 loop: CASSPTGREDAGELFF. CDR3 DNA sequence: TGTGCCAGCAGCCCGACAGGGCGGGAGGACGCCGGGGAGCTGTTTTTT.